The T cell receptor beta chain under discussion was sequenced for a study of blood T cell repertoires in COVID-19 (dated by TCRdb to about 2020). With regard to the full study: Samples from collaborators originated in the United States, Italy and Spain and spanned both the acute and convalescent phases of COVID-19. The prospective study material was composed of cDNA or gDNA derived from T cells, B-cell-depleted T cells, or PBMCs. Deeply sampled blood TCRbeta repertoires from subjects exposed to, actively infected with, or recovered from COVID-19 were included in the dataset. The repertoires were released in a freely available public database meant as a resource for research on the immune response to SARS-CoV-2. Samples came from the ongoing ImmuneRACE study (first 160 participants) plus 1,254 subjects from 6 global collaborators. The sample metadata nearly always contained a de-identified subject ID, COVID-19 status, age in years and sex. Where HLA class I and class II types were available, the types were taken from metadata supplied by the sample provider, not from assay-based typing. Beyond this particular receptor, the publication reports: How much clinical and demographic metadata was included differed by source and by participant, and the metadata was provided uncurated.

CDR1 and CDR2 are read off the germline V gene as ENHRY and SYGVKD. The CDR3 has 16 amino acids, counting the end cysteine and phenylalanine. Only the CDR3 portion is preserved as DNA: 48 bases, with reading frame beginning at the first base. V ends up 3 bases short and J 1 base short, with an unmatched junction base count of 7. Collaborating institutions collected whole blood in K2EDTA tubes following their own protocols. For TCRbeta analysis, collaborators shipped samples in one of three forms: frozen whole blood, isolated PBMCs, or DNA extracted from either of those sample types. In its sample, this clone was seen once. Its antigen is currently not known. No qualities accompany the bases; no much larger clone lies one base away. TCRbeta CDR3 regions were amplified from genomic DNA by means of the immunoSEQ Assay, a bias-controlled multiplex PCR. The study's own analysis went as follows. The number of nucleated cells in each sample was estimated by amplification of reference gene primers within the assay. Sequence reads were collapsed and filtered to measure the absolute abundance of every unique TCRbeta CDR3 rearrangement. For each sample, productive Simpson clonality was calculated as the square root of Simpson's diversity index over productive rearrangements. TCRdb re-hosts the immuneACCESS table, in-frame sequences only. Its copies lack some clones; in the studies checked, an unresolved V gene accounts for under half of them, and the cause for the rest is not known. The DNA gave D and trimming, while V, J and clone size come from that table. This sample comprises about 85,000 clones, approximately 90% of them detected only once. Around 2.3% of the sample is taken by the ten largest.

This clonotype was obtained from a human donor with active COVID-19. The donor label of this sample is uncertain. Recombination linked TRBV10-3 to TRBJ2-7; 9 bases in the junction line up with TRBD1. The sample was peripheral blood. The nucleotides are TGTGCCATCAGTGAATCGGGACAGGGATTGTCCTACGAGCAGTACTTC. This codes for CAISESGQGLSYEQYF.